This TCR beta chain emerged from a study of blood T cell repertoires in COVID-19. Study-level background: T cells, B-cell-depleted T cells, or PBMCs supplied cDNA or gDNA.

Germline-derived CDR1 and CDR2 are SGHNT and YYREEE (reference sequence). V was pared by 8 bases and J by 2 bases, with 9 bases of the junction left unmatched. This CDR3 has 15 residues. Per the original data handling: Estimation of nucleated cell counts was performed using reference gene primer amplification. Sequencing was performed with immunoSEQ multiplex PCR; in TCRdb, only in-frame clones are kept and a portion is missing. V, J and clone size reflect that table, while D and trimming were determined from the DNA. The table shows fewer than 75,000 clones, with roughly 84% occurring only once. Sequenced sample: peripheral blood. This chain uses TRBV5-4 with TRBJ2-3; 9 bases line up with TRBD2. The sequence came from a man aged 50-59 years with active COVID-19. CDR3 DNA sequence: TGTGCCAGTCGTTCTAGCGGGGAGTTCACAGATACGCAGTATTTT. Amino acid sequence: CASRSSGEFTDTQYF. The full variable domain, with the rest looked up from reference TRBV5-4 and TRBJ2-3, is ETGVTQSPTHLIKTRGQQVTLRCSSQSGHNTVSWYQQALGQGPQFIFQYYREEENGRGNFPPRFSGLQFPNYSSELNVNALELDDSALYLCASRSSGEFTDTQYFGPGTRLTVL.